These 15 T cell receptor beta chains came from one sample sequenced in a study of regulatory T cells in long-lasting Graves disease. Time point described: persistent/refractory GD, antithyroid drugs over 5 years with positive TRAb. PBMC-derived RNA was used for the TCR library. Relying on iRepertoire HTBI primers and Arm-PCR of CDR3 regions, the team built TCR beta libraries. MiXCR was run by TCRdb on the multiplex PCR reads, yielding one entry per CDR3 protein. The table has about 470,000 distinct CDR3 sequences, roughly 21% seen once. Sequenced material: peripheral blood mononuclear cells (PBMCs), taken when the disease was refractory, from a patient treated with antithyroid drugs. These receptors came from a female donor with Graves disease.

This chain connects TRBV11-3 to TRBJ2-7; 9 bases are a match to TRBD1. Germline CDR1 reads SGHNT; CDR2 reads YENEEA. V lost 3 bases to trimming and J lost 3 bases; unmatched junction nucleotides: 6. There are 15 residues in the CDR3. The CDR3: CASSLPPGQGYEQYF. The DNA for the CDR3 is TGTGCCAGCAGCTTGCCCCCGGGACAGGGCTACGAGCAGTACTTC.

The chain recombines TRBV27 with TRBJ2-7; 11 bases align to TRBD2. The trim removed 6 bases at V and 7 bases at J, leaving 11 bases unmatched. CDR1 and CDR2 (germline): MNHEY, SMNVEV (reference sequence). CDR3 length: 15 residues. The CDR3 spells CASSSVLAGEGEQYF. Written as DNA, the CDR3 is TGTGCCAGCAGCTCAGTACTAGCGGGAGAGGGTGAGCAGTACTTC.

The sample holds many counts of this clonotype. This chain uses TRBV12-3 or TRBV12-4 with TRBJ2-5; 7 bases align to TRBD2. The CDR3 runs 14 residues. V shed 7 bases and J 5 bases; nucleotides not matched to a gene: 10. CDR3 coding DNA: TGTGCCAGCATGAGACTAGCCGAGGGGGAGACCCAGTACTTC. As protein: CASMRLAEGETQYF.

V usage is TRBV5-1 and J usage is TRBJ2-2; D gene uncertain. Deletions cut 3 bases from V and 1 base from J, with 10 bases between. Per the germline V gene, CDR1 is SGHRS and CDR2 is YFSETQ. CDR3 length: 15 residues. In DNA form, the CDR3 reads TGCGCCAGCAGCTCCGTAGGGCAGAACACCGGGGAGCTGTTTTTT. This codes for CASSSVGQNTGELFF.

This clonotype appeared many times. The genes are TRBV6-5 and TRBJ1-5, with D possibly TRBD1 on 5 matching bases. Per germline, CDR1 MNHEY and CDR2 SVGAGI. V lost 2 bases, J lost 11 bases, and 28 bases lay in between. The length of the CDR3 is 18 residues. The CDR3 nucleotides read TGTGCCAGCAGTTACCCCGCATGGGGCCCGTTTGGAGGATCGACCCAGCATTTT. Translating it yields CASSYPAWGPFGGSTQHF.

This clonotype was picked up a small number of times. The chain combines TRBV19 with TRBJ2-5, with D uncertain. Deletions cut 10 bases from V and 1 base from J, with 13 bases between. Per the germline V gene, CDR1 is LNHDA and CDR2 is SQIVND (reference sequence). The CDR3 is 13 amino acids. The CDR3 is CANNLAIQETQYF. In DNA, the CDR3 is TGTGCCAACAACCTGGCTATCCAAGAGACCCAGTACTTC.

V and J are TRBV2 and TRBJ2-1, with a tentative D call TRBD1 (5 bases). The CDR3 has 11 residues. The V end was cut by 10 bases, the J end by 8 bases, with 12 bases between. Per the germline V gene, CDR1 is SNHLY and CDR2 is FYNNEI. CDR3 protein: CANQGSDEQFF. As DNA, the CDR3 is TGTGCCAACCAGGGTTCGGATGAGCAGTTCTTC.

This chain uses TRBV7-8 with TRBJ2-2; 8 bases align to TRBD1. The V gene's germline CDR1 is SGHVS and CDR2 FQNEAQ. Unmatched junction bases numbered 10, after V lost 6 bases and J lost 7 bases. CDR3 length: 15 amino acids. CDR3 nucleotide sequence: TGTGCCAGCAGTCTTGTGGACAGGGCGGGCGGGGAGCTGTTTTTT. Translated: CASSLVDRAGGELFF. Full variable domain (rest looked up from reference TRBV7-8 and TRBJ2-2): GAGVSQSPRYKVAKRGQDVALRCDPISGHVSLFWYQQALGQGPEFLTYFQNEAQLDKSGLPSDRFFAERPEGSVSTLKIQRTQQEDSAVYLCASSLVDRAGGELFFGEGSRLTVL.

The gene calls are TRBV29-1 and TRBJ2-2; D unclear. The CDR3 is made up of 14 amino acids. Trimming left V 4 bases short and J 6 bases short, with 15 bases between. Per the germline V gene, CDR1 is SQVTM and CDR2 is ANQGSEA. The CDR3 protein is CSVGTSTPPGELFF. The CDR3 DNA reads TGCAGCGTTGGAACCAGCACACCCCCCGGGGAGCTGTTTTTT.

This clonotype has just a few counts. The J gene is TRBJ2-7, the V gene TRBV20-1; 9 nucleotides align to TRBD2. The CDR3 contains 14 residues. The J segment lost 1 base and the V segment lost 3 bases, leaving 4 bases of the junction unmatched. Germline CDR1 and CDR2: DFQATT and SNEGSKA (reference sequence). CDR3 sequence: CSASLAGVSYEQYF. The CDR3 DNA sequence: TGCAGTGCTAGTTTAGCGGGAGTATCCTACGAGCAGTACTTC.

This clonotype has ten or more counts. This chain connects TRBV6-2 or TRBV6-3 to TRBJ2-7, with 7 bases aligning to TRBD1. The trim removed 6 bases at V and 3 bases at J, leaving 11 bases unmatched. The germline V gene has CDR1 MNHEY and CDR2 SVGEGT. The CDR3 has 15 residues. This chain's CDR3 is CASRVRDSLGYEQYF. DNA for the CDR3: TGTGCCAGCAGGGTCCGGGACAGCCTAGGCTACGAGCAGTACTTC.

This clonotype was seen ten or more times. The V call is TRBV29-1, the J call TRBJ1-2, with unresolved D. Germline V gene lookup returns CDR1 SQVTM and CDR2 ANQGSEA. This CDR3 comprises 12 residues. V shed 0 bases and J shed 8 bases, with 10 bases lying between them. The DNA for the CDR3 is TGCAGCGTTGAAGAAGAGGGCGGGGGCTACACCTTC. It encodes CSVEEEGGGYTF.

This chain joins TRBV5-1 and TRBJ2-7; 12 bases are a match to TRBD1. CDR1 and CDR2 (germline): SGHRS, YFSETQ. V lost 4 bases, J lost 7 bases, and 3 bases stayed unmatched. The CDR3 is 13 residues long. CDR3 sequence reads: CASSRGQGAEQYF. Here the CDR3 DNA reads TGCGCCAGCAGCAGGGGACAGGGGGCGGAGCAGTACTTC.

There are a few counts of this clonotype. V and J are TRBV2 and TRBJ1-5, with D tentatively TRBD1 (5 bases). Germline V gives CDR1 SNHLY, CDR2 FYNNEI. V was cut by 3 bases and J by 2 bases, with 20 bases left in between. CDR3 length: 18 amino acids. The CDR3 coding sequence is TGTGCCAGCAGTGATCCATCCGGTGGGGCAGGAGGCAATCAGCCCCAGCATTTT. Residues: CASSDPSGGAGGNQPQHF. Combining the CDR3 with reference TRBV2 and TRBJ1-5 gives the whole variable domain EPEVTQTPSHQVTQMGQEVILRCVPISNHLYFYWYRQILGQKVEFLVSFYNNEISEKSEIFDDQFSVERPDGSNFTLKIRSTKLEDSAMYFCASSDPSGGAGGNQPQHFGDGTRLSIL.

This clonotype was recorded at least ten times. The CDR3 sequence: CASSVDRGSGYTF. DNA for the CDR3: TGTGCCAGCAGCGTTGACAGGGGCTCAGGCTACACCTTC. This chain joins TRBV13 and TRBJ1-2; 8 nucleotides agree with TRBD1. The CDR3 consists of 13 residues. The V gene end was trimmed by 5 bases and the J gene end by 8 bases; junction bases not matched to a gene: 7. Germline assignment: CDR1 PRHDT and CDR2 FYEKMQ (reference sequence).